These T cell receptor beta chains were read from a single sample in a study of shared clonotypes between healthy human individuals. Sequencing used immunoSEQ multiplex PCR; TCRdb keeps in-frame clones, though not all of them. The sample consists of around 2.5 million clones, over 85% of them appearing once. Sequenced input: naive CD4+ T cells from PBMCs. Receptors originate from a man aged 18 to 35 in good health. Some clones in this sample may be carry-over from other donors' samples. Both conserved end residues are part of each CDR3. A D gene is named only where the DNA matches it firmly. Rows may omit the clone size; those that give it use once, few, many or a size class.

>NA|TRBV19|NA|TRBJ2-7
CASYGPTGKTYEQYF
TGTGCCAGTTACGGGCCAACAGGGAAGACCTACGAGCAGTACTTC
>TRBD1|TRBV9|NA|TRBJ2-2
CASSAYTGALAYGELFF
TGTGCCAGCAGCGCCTATACAGGGGCCTTGGCGTACGGGGAGCTGTTTTTT
>TRBD1|TRBV7-2|NA|TRBJ2-1
CASSLQGADEQFF
TGTGCCAGCAGCTTGCAGGGGGCCGATGAGCAGTTCTTC
>TRBD2|TRBV7-9|NA|TRBJ2-1
CASSLGGLAAQFF
TGTGCCAGCAGCTTAGGGGGACTAGCTGCACAGTTCTTC
>NA|TRBV15|NA|TRBJ2-7
CATSRGPEQYF
TGTGCCACCAGCAGAGGACCCGAGCAGTACTTC
>TRBD2|TRBV30|NA|TRBJ2-5
CAWSPTSGAQYF
TGTGCCTGGAGTCCGACTAGCGGGGCCCAGTACTTC
>TRBD1|TRBV4-3|NA|TRBJ2-5
CASSQDGTGLETQYF
TGCGCCAGCAGCCAAGACGGGACAGGGTTAGAGACCCAGTACTTC
>NA|TRBV11-3|once|TRBJ2-3
CASSLGGASTDTQYF
TGTGCCAGCAGCTTAGGCGGGGCTAGCACAGATACGCAGTATTTT
>TRBD2|TRBV7-9|NA|TRBJ2-2
CASSLVPREGNTGELFF
TGTGCCAGCAGCTTAGTCCCCCGGGAGGGTAACACCGGGGAGCTGTTTTTT
>TRBD1|TRBV2|NA|TRBJ2-3
CAGRDRGLTDTQYF
TGTGCCGGCCGAGACAGGGGGCTCACAGATACGCAGTATTTT
>NA|TRBV12-5|NA|TRBJ2-3
CASGFLPGTDTQYF
TGTGCTAGTGGTTTTCTCCCGGGCACAGATACGCAGTATTTT
>NA|TRBV5-6|NA|TRBJ2-5
CASSLADRNQETQYF
TGTGCCAGCAGCTTGGCCGATAGGAACCAAGAGACCCAGTACTTC
>NA|TRBV29-1|NA|TRBJ2-7
CSVAQQGFPSSYEQYF
TGCAGCGTTGCCCAGCAGGGTTTTCCGAGCTCCTACGAGCAGTACTTC
>NA|TRBV10-3|NA|TRBJ1-3
CAISEGRTASGNTIYF
TGTGCCATCAGTGAGGGTCGGACGGCCTCTGGAAACACCATATATTTT
>NA|TRBV6-5|NA|TRBJ2-7
CASSPPGAYYEQYF
TGTGCCAGCAGCCCTCCGGGGGCTTACTACGAGCAGTACTTC
>TRBD2|TRBV4-3|NA|TRBJ2-3
CASSQRPVAGGTDTQYF
TGCGCCAGCAGCCAGCGACCGGTAGCGGGAGGCACAGATACGCAGTATTTT
>NA|TRBV2|NA|TRBJ2-7
CASSEQGRGYEQYF
TGTGCCAGCAGTGAACAGGGTAGGGGCTACGAGCAGTACTTC
>TRBD1|TRBV10-3|NA|TRBJ1-1
CAISESGQLEAGPAFF
TGTGCCATCAGTGAGTCGGGACAGCTAGAGGCCGGGCCAGCTTTCTTT
>NA|TRBV9|NA|TRBJ2-2
CASSVIGLGANTGELFF
TGTGCCAGCAGCGTAATCGGGCTAGGGGCGAACACCGGGGAGCTGTTTTTT
>NA|TRBV5-6|NA|TRBJ1-4
CASSLYSGVELFF
TGTGCCAGCAGCTTATATTCAGGGGTAGAACTGTTTTTT
>NA|TRBV4-1|NA|TRBJ2-3
CASSQDRSTDTQYF
TGCGCCAGCAGCCAAGATAGGAGCACAGATACGCAGTATTTT
>NA|TRBV9|NA|TRBJ1-6
CASSGRDLNSPLHF
TGTGCCAGCAGCGGCCGGGACCTCAATTCACCCCTCCACTTT
>NA|TRBV9|NA|TRBJ2-2
CASSKGLSNTGELFF
TGTGCCAGCAGCAAGGGCCTATCGAACACCGGGGAGCTGTTTTTT
>NA|TRBV7-2|NA|TRBJ1-2
CASSDPGQNYGYTF
TGTGCCAGCAGCGATCCGGGACAAAACTATGGCTACACCTTC
>NA|TRBV19|NA|TRBJ2-1
CASSMAGLSSYNEQFF
TGTGCCAGTAGTATGGCGGGGCTGAGCTCCTACAATGAGCAGTTCTTC
>NA|TRBV30|NA|TRBJ2-6
CAWTLRIGGGASGANVLTF
TGTGCCTGGACCTTACGGATTGGAGGGGGCGCCTCTGGGGCCAACGTCCTGACTTTC
>TRBD1|TRBV25-1|NA|TRBJ2-5
CASSEVDRGLLGTQYF
TGTGCCAGCAGTGAAGTGGACAGGGGGCTGTTAGGGACCCAGTACTTC
>NA|TRBV5-1|NA|TRBJ2-1
CASSLVTGADGGEQFF
TGCGCCAGCAGCTTGGTGACGGGAGCCGACGGAGGTGAGCAGTTCTTC
>NA|TRBV18|NA|TRBJ1-4
CASSRTPVVEKLFF
TGTGCCAGCTCACGGACGCCGGTAGTGGAAAAACTGTTTTTT
>NA|TRBV15|once|TRBJ1-3
CATSRGNRVGNTIYF
TGTGCCACCAGCAGAGGAAACAGGGTCGGAAACACCATATATTTT
>NA|TRBV29-1|NA|TRBJ2-5
CSVLGPGLGQETQYF
TGCAGCGTTCTAGGACCGGGTTTAGGCCAAGAGACCCAGTACTTC
>NA|TRBV7-3|NA|TRBJ2-3
CASSLTPEAGDTQYF
TGTGCCAGCAGCTTAACCCCCGAGGCGGGGGATACGCAGTATTTT
>TRBD2|TRBV25-1|NA|TRBJ2-1
CASSEGRGGSYNEQFF
TGTGCCAGCAGTGAAGGAAGGGGCGGGAGCTACAATGAGCAGTTCTTC
>NA|TRBV6-1|NA|TRBJ2-1
CASKHTYNEQFF
TGTGCCAGCAAACACACCTACAATGAGCAGTTCTTC
>NA|TRBV19|once|TRBJ2-7
CASSNSLRTAEQYF
TGTGCCAGTAGTAACAGCCTTAGGACAGCCGAGCAGTACTTC
>TRBD2|TRBV6-6|NA|TRBJ2-3
CASSYSGLAGDTQYF
TGTGCCAGCAGTTACTCGGGACTAGCGGGGGATACGCAGTATTTT
>TRBD2|TRBV6-5|NA|TRBJ2-7
CASSLAGRGVYEQYF
TGTGCCAGCAGTCTAGCGGGCCGGGGGGTCTACGAGCAGTACTTC
>TRBD1|TRBV6-1|NA|TRBJ1-1
CASRSTGDAEAFF
TGTGCCAGCAGATCAACAGGGGACGCTGAAGCTTTCTTT
>NA|TRBV28|NA|TRBJ1-4
CASSLWGEADEKLFF
TGTGCCAGCAGTTTATGGGGGGAGGCAGATGAAAAACTGTTTTTT
>NA|TRBV18|NA|TRBJ2-1
CASSPRTENNEQFF
TGTGCCAGCTCACCACGTACGGAAAACAATGAGCAGTTCTTC
>NA|TRBV19|once|TRBJ1-6
CASSAQRGNSPLHF
TGTGCCAGTAGTGCGCAGAGGGGAAATTCACCCCTCCACTTT
>NA|TRBV23-1|NA|TRBJ2-1
CASSPRRPGDEQFF
TGCGCCAGCAGTCCCCGCCGACCGGGGGATGAGCAGTTCTTC
>NA|TRBV5-1|NA|TRBJ2-7
CASSLGGGGHEQYF
TGCGCCAGCAGCTTGGGCGGGGGCGGACACGAGCAGTACTTC
>NA|TRBV29-1|few|TRBJ2-2
CSVQVTGELFF
TGCAGCGTTCAAGTGACCGGGGAGCTGTTTTTT
>TRBD2|TRBV4-1|NA|TRBJ2-3
CASSQFVAPGLAGDQITDTQYF
TGCGCCAGCAGCCAATTTGTGGCCCCGGGACTAGCGGGAGACCAAATCACAGATACGCAGTATTTT
>NA|TRBV19|NA|TRBJ2-4
CASSIKGGKNIQYF
TGTGCCAGTAGTATCAAAGGGGGCAAAAACATTCAGTACTTC
>NA|TRBV29-1|NA|TRBJ1-4
CSVEDSGGDGDEKLFF
TGCAGCGTTGAAGACTCAGGTGGGGACGGGGATGAAAAACTGTTTTTT
>TRBD1|TRBV28|once|TRBJ2-7
CASSLPIGQGDEQYF
TGTGCCAGCAGTTTACCTATAGGACAGGGCGACGAGCAGTACTTC
>TRBD1|TRBV5-1|NA|TRBJ2-5
CASSFGTGRQETQYF
TGCGCCAGCAGCTTTGGGACAGGGCGGCAAGAGACCCAGTACTTC
>TRBD2|TRBV28|NA|TRBJ2-7
CASSWGGTQGYEQYF
TGTGCCAGCAGTTGGGGGGGGACGCAGGGCTACGAGCAGTACTTC
>NA|TRBV11-2|NA|TRBJ2-7
CASRALGGPYEQYF
TGTGCCAGCAGAGCCTTGGGGGGGCCCTACGAGCAGTACTTC
>NA|TRBV21-1|NA|TRBJ2-6
CASSKALNRITSESSGANVLTF
TGTGCCAGCAGCAAAGCATTAAACCGCATCACTAGCGAGAGCTCTGGGGCCAACGTCCTGACTTTC
>TRBD2|TRBV13|once|TRBJ2-7
CASSLWGVEREGQASNYEQYF
TGTGCCAGCAGCTTATGGGGTGTTGAACGGGAGGGCCAGGCCAGTAACTACGAGCAGTACTTC
>NA|TRBV28|NA|TRBJ1-1
CATNIWNTEAFF
TGTGCCACTAATATTTGGAACACTGAAGCTTTCTTT
>NA|TRBV25-1|NA|TRBJ2-1
CASSESVGALLGYNEQFF
TGTGCCAGCAGTGAATCGGTGGGAGCACTACTCGGGTACAATGAGCAGTTCTTC
>NA|TRBV27|NA|TRBJ2-5
CASSSRGLSQETQYF
TGTGCCAGCAGTTCACGGGGGCTTAGTCAAGAGACCCAGTACTTC
>NA|TRBV6-5|NA|TRBJ2-7
CASSYSRDSVYEQYF
TGTGCCAGCAGTTACTCGAGGGACTCTGTCTACGAGCAGTACTTC
>TRBD2|TRBV9|NA|TRBJ2-2
CASRKLAGSTGELFF
TGTGCCAGCAGAAAACTAGCGGGAAGCACCGGGGAGCTGTTTTTT
>TRBD1|TRBV27|NA|TRBJ1-4
CASSKTGRGYNEKLFF
TGTGCCAGCAGCAAGACAGGGCGTGGATATAATGAAAAACTGTTTTTT